Only a few counts were recorded for the clone carrying this T cell receptor beta chain. Looked up from germline, CDR1 is SGHTA and CDR2 is FQGTGA. This CDR3 has 14 amino acids. V shed 1 base and J shed 7 bases, with 12 bases lying between them. This record belongs to a study of T cells in Graves' hyperthyroidism and ophthalmopathy. The CDR3 regions of TCR beta were amplified from RNA transcripts. The study used the HTBI primer set for a first-round RT-PCR of the TCR CDR3. MiXCR was run by TCRdb on the multiplex PCR reads, yielding one entry per CDR3 protein. The data show 490,000 or so distinct CDR3 sequences, roughly 45% seen once. Pregnant or lactating patients were excluded, as were those with uncontrolled infection or other autoimmune disease. Diagnosis rested on symptoms, serum thyroxine and TRAb, thyroid ultrasound, and orbital computed tomography.

The chain carries TRBV7-3 and TRBJ2-3, with D possibly matching TRBD2 (6 bases). The sequencing sample was made of peripheral blood or thyroid tissue (not recorded which). This sequence was found in an adult woman with Graves' disease, either hyperthyroidism or ophthalmopathy (not recorded which). CDR3 region: CASSLRGSGHTQYF. DNA for the CDR3: TGTGCCAGCAGCTTAAGGGGTAGCGGACATACGCAGTATTTT.